These 11 T cell receptor beta chains share one sample of origin, sequenced in a study of memory CD4+ T cells and cytomegalovirus serostatus. Single viable CD3+CD4+CD8-CD45RO+ cells were sorted as the memory CD4+ T cells. Here immunoSEQ multiplex PCR was the method, and the copy in TCRdb shows in-frame clones only, minus some. The top ten hold approximately 0.61% of the sample, which has 45,000 to 50,000 clones, over 75% seen once. The source material was memory CD4+ T cells from blood. The receptors here all came from an adult in good health and CMV-seronegative.

The chain employs TRBV19 and TRBJ2-3, with D possibly matching TRBD1 (5 bases). From germline, CDR1 is LNHDA and CDR2 SQIVND (reference sequence). This CDR3 is 15 amino acids long. Between the trimmed V and J ends, which lost 3 bases and 1 base, there was a span of 11 bases. The CDR3 DNA sequence: TGTGCCAGTAGTATTTATAGGGGCGGCACAGATACGCAGTATTTT. Translating it yields CASSIYRGGTDTQYF.

The chain uses TRBV10-3 and TRBJ2-6; no firm D call. The V end was cut by 3 bases, the J end by 0 bases, with 15 bases between. The CDR3 totals 18 residues. From germline, CDR1 is ENHRY and CDR2 SYGVKD. The CDR3 loop is CAISDPGESPSGANVLTF. Here the CDR3 DNA reads TGTGCCATCAGTGACCCCGGAGAGAGCCCCTCTGGGGCCAACGTCCTGACTTTC.

The rearrangement links TRBV11-1 to TRBJ1-3; 7 bases fit TRBD1. V lost 5 bases, J lost 2 bases, and 6 bases stayed unmatched. Germline lookup yields CDR1 SGHAT and CDR2 FQDESV (reference sequence). CDR3 length: 15 residues. The CDR3 here is CASSIRQGTGNTIYF. The CDR3 nucleotides are TGTGCCAGCAGCATACGACAGGGCACTGGAAACACCATATATTTT. The full variable domain, in which reference TRBV11-1 and TRBJ1-3 provide the parts outside the CDR3, is EAEVAQSPRYKITEKSQAVAFWCDPISGHATLYWYRQILGQGPELLVQFQDESVVDDSQLPKDRFSAERLKGVDSTLKIQPAELGDSAMYLCASSIRQGTGNTIYFGEGSWLTVV.

As for this clone: A junction end diverges from the germline sequence, so it may reflect a read error. The chain joins TRBV7-7 to TRBJ2-2; the D is unclear. CDR1 SSHAT and CDR2 FNYEAQ come from the germline V gene (reference sequence). The CDR3 runs 13 residues. Written as DNA, the CDR3 is TGTGCTAGCAGCCCCGGTGTGGGCGGGGAGCTGTTTTTT. It is translated as CASSPGVGGELFF.

As DNA, the CDR3 is TGTGCCAGCAGCTTGGTGGACAGGGATAAGAGTGAAGCTTTCTTT. This gives the protein CASSLVDRDKSEAFF. This rearrangement joins TRBV5-6 to TRBJ1-1; 8 bases are shared with TRBD1. From germline, CDR1 is SGHDT and CDR2 YYEEEE. Losses at the gene ends were 0 bases for V and 7 bases for J; bases not matched to a gene: 8. CDR3 size: 15 residues.

The CDR3 sequence: CASSFPQGGPEAFF. DNA of the CDR3: TGTGCCAGCAGCTTCCCACAGGGAGGGCCTGAAGCTTTCTTT. The V call is TRBV11-2, the J call TRBJ1-1; possibly TRBD1 for D (6 bases). V dropped 3 bases and J dropped 6 bases, with 14 bases sitting between them. Germline V CDR1 and CDR2: SGHAT, FQNNGV. The CDR3 has 14 residues.

The rearrangement links TRBV6-1 to TRBJ1-1; weak D call: TRBD1 (5 bases). Germline CDR1 MNHNS, CDR2 SASEGT. Trimming shortened V by 7 bases and J by 6 bases, and 18 bases separated the two germline ends. This CDR3 contains 14 residues. The CDR3 protein is CASNGARRFAEAFF. The CDR3 DNA reads as TGTGCCAGCAACGGGGCCCGGAGGTTCGCTGAAGCTTTCTTT.

The chain employs TRBV6-1 and TRBJ1-2; D possibly corresponds to TRBD1 (6 bases). Germline CDR1 is MNHNS and CDR2 is SASEGT. Trimming removed 7 bases from V and 2 bases from J, with 17 bases in between. There are 15 residues in the CDR3. Here the CDR3 DNA reads TGTGCCAGCAAGCCCTCAGGGGCCATGAACTATGGCTACACCTTC. This codes for CASKPSGAMNYGYTF.

V is TRBV18 and J is TRBJ2-1, with D perhaps matching TRBD1 (7 bases). Looked up from germline, CDR1 is KGHSH and CDR2 is LQKENI. Trimming took 0 bases from V and 5 from J, leaving 11 bases between them. The CDR3 is 15 residues long. The CDR3 sequence is CASSPPRGADNEQFF. The CDR3 region has the DNA TGTGCCAGCTCACCACCCAGGGGGGCCGACAATGAGCAGTTCTTC.

This clone was detected only once. For the CDR3, the DNA is TGTGCCTGGAGTGCTGCAGGGGCCTTGAGCAATCAGCCCCAGCATTTT. Amino acids: CAWSAAGALSNQPQHF. The chain joins TRBV30 to TRBJ1-5, with a possible D match to TRBD1 (6 bases). The germline V and J ends were trimmed by 1 base and 1 base, with 14 bases remaining between them. The CDR3 sequence is 16 residues long. Looked up from germline, CDR1 is GTSNPN and CDR2 is SVGIG (reference sequence).

V usage is TRBV18 and J usage is TRBJ1-2; D gene unclear. CDR1 and CDR2 from the germline V gene are KGHSH and LQKENI. The CDR3 has 15 amino acids. Trimming shortened V by 1 base and J by 0 bases, and 9 bases separated the two germline ends. CDR3 region: CASSPQGIANYGYTF. As DNA, the CDR3 is TGTGCCAGCTCACCACAGGGTATAGCTAACTATGGCTACACCTTC. Filled out from reference TRBV18 and TRBJ1-2, the complete variable domain reads NAGVMQNPRHLVRRRGQEARLRCSPMKGHSHVYWYRQLPEEGLKFMVYLQKENIIDESGMPKERFSAEFPKEGPSILRIQQVVRGDSAAYFCASSPQGIANYGYTFGSGTRLTVV.